The 27 T cell receptor beta chains given below trace back to one sample, sequenced in a study of molecular identifiers for immune sequencing clone quantification. TCRdb itself ran the PCR reads through MiXCR, one entry per CDR3 protein. The table has about 100,000 distinct CDR3 sequences, 36% seen once. The sample consisted of naive CD8+ T cells from blood, with Jurkat cell RNA spiked in. The subset was: FACS-sorted CD8+CD4-CCR7+CD45RA+ naive T cells. The receptor source for this set is a human donor in good health. Some libraries in this study had Jurkat cell RNA spiked in.

This clonotype has at least ten counts. J is TRBJ2-7 and V is TRBV5-6; TRBD1 matches 9 bases. V trimming: 3 bases; J trimming: 4 bases; junction bases outside the gene matches: 2. The germline CDR1 and CDR2 sequences are SGHDT and YYEEEE. This CDR3 has 13 residues. The CDR3 bases are TGTGCCAGCAGCTCCGGGACAGGGTACGAGCAGTACTTC. Translating it yields CASSSGTGYEQYF.

Concerning this clonotype: The junction departs from the called germline gene at one end, perhaps through a read error. This rearrangement joins TRBV13 to TRBJ2-7; the D gene is possibly TRBD1 (5 bases). CDR3 length: 16 residues. Germline V gene sequence: CDR1 PRHDT, CDR2 FYEKMQ (reference sequence). DNA for the CDR3: TGTGCCAGCGGCTTACCGCCCCCAGACAGTTCCTACGAGCAGTACTTC. It encodes CASGLPPPDSSYEQYF.

J is TRBJ2-5 and V is TRBV2, with D possibly TRBD1 on 6 matching bases. The germline V gene encodes CDR1 SNHLY and CDR2 FYNNEI. With 9 bases removed from V and 5 bases from J, the gap between germline ends came to 13 bases. The CDR3 has 12 amino acids. The chain's CDR3 is CASLDRSETQYF. Written as DNA, the CDR3 is TGTGCCAGTTTAGACAGGTCGGAGACCCAGTACTTC.

The V call is TRBV28, the J call TRBJ1-1; unclear D gene. Germline CDR1 MDHEN, CDR2 SYDVKM. V lost 6 bases, J lost 5 bases, and 19 bases lay in between. This CDR3 has 15 amino acids. CDR3 nucleotide sequence: TGTGCCAGCAGCCCGAAGACCCGGAGGAGGACTGAAGCTTTCTTT. Protein product: CASSPKTRRRTEAFF.

CDR3 residues: CASSQEGGAQETQYF. CDR3 coding DNA: TGTGCCAGCAGCCAAGAAGGCGGGGCTCAAGAGACCCAGTACTTC. The V call is TRBV4-2, the J call TRBJ2-5; tentatively, D is TRBD2 (6 bases). V lost 0 bases, J lost 2 bases, and 10 bases lay in between. The CDR3 covers 15 residues. Germline CDR1 and CDR2: LGHNA and YNFKEQ.

This clonotype appeared many times. The chain uses TRBV12-3 or TRBV12-4 and TRBJ1-5, with D tentatively TRBD1 (5 bases). V was trimmed by 4 bases and J by 0 bases, leaving 10 bases between them. The CDR3 consists of 15 residues. DNA of the CDR3: TGTGCCAGCAGTTCCAGGGAAAATAGCAATCAGCCCCAGCATTTT. It yields the protein CASSSRENSNQPQHF.

This clonotype was recorded at least ten times. The genes are TRBV6-6 and TRBJ2-3; D may be TRBD1 or TRBD2 (5 bases each). Germline V gene sequence: CDR1 MNHNY, CDR2 SVGAGI (reference sequence). This CDR3 has 13 residues. Trimming cost V 10 bases and J 2 bases, with 13 bases left between them. CDR3 bases: TGTGCCATCCAGGGACCGTCCACAGATACGCAGTATTTT. Amino acid sequence: CAIQGPSTDTQYF.

This clonotype was counted between two and nine times. V gene TRBV29-1 combines with J gene TRBJ1-2, with a tentative D call TRBD1 (5 bases). The CDR3 spans 12 residues. From germline, CDR1 is SQVTM and CDR2 ANQGSEA. This CDR3 reads CSTTPGPYGYTF. The DNA for the CDR3 is TGCAGTACTACTCCGGGGCCCTATGGCTACACCTTC.

This clonotype was counted at least ten times. The chain couples TRBV29-1 to TRBJ2-5; D gene unclear. This CDR3 spans 13 amino acids. Trimming shortened V by 7 bases and J by 1 base, and 13 bases separated the two germline ends. Germline assignment: CDR1 SQVTM and CDR2 ANQGSEA. The CDR3 DNA reads as TGCAGCGCAGACTCCGGGCCCCAAGAGACCCAGTACTTC. It is translated as CSADSGPQETQYF.

About this clonotype itself: Since a much larger clone is just one base distant, this may be a read error. This rearrangement joins TRBV28 to TRBJ1-3, with TRBD1 matching over 8 bases. Germline CDR1 reads MDHEN; CDR2 reads SYDVKM. CDR3 length: 14 amino acids. Losses at the gene ends were 6 bases for V and 4 bases for J; bases not matched to a gene: 5. The CDR3 loop is CASRLGDRGNTIYF. DNA for the CDR3: TGTGCCAGCAGATTAGGGGACAGGGGAAACACCATATATTTT.

This clonotype occurred a few times. CDR3 DNA sequence: TGTGCCAGTAAGGACCAAAACATCTCTGGGGCCAACGTCCTGACTTTC. It specifies CASKDQNISGANVLTF. V gene TRBV19 combines with J gene TRBJ2-6; the D is unclear. The V end lost 7 bases, the J end lost 0 bases, and 13 bases lay between the germline ends. Germline V gene sequence: CDR1 LNHDA, CDR2 SQIVND (reference sequence). CDR3 length equals 16 residues.

The chain recombines TRBV6-2 or TRBV6-3 with TRBJ2-7; tentatively, D is TRBD1 (6 bases). The V and J ends lost 7 bases and 2 bases respectively, with 18 bases between them. This CDR3 is built from 15 residues. Germline lookup yields CDR1 MNHEY and CDR2 SVGEGT. The CDR3 spells CASTDRTVFAYEQYF. In DNA form, the CDR3 reads TGTGCCAGCACTGACCGGACAGTGTTCGCCTACGAGCAGTACTTC.

In its sample, this clonotype was seen many times. The V gene is TRBV7-2, the J gene TRBJ2-7; D perhaps matches TRBD2 (6 bases). Trimming shortened V by 3 bases and J by 2 bases, and 17 bases separated the two germline ends. The CDR3 is 16 amino acids. Germline V CDR1 and CDR2: SGHTA, FQGNSA. CDR3 in amino acids: CASSLGGLPETYEQYF. In DNA form, the CDR3 reads TGTGCCAGCAGCTTGGGAGGACTGCCCGAGACCTACGAGCAGTACTTC.

Details on this clonotype: This may be a read error: a much more frequent sequence differs by one nucleotide. The V gene is TRBV7-9, the J gene TRBJ2-5, with D perhaps matching TRBD1 or TRBD2 (5 bases each). Germline-derived CDR1 and CDR2 are SEHNR and FQNEAQ (reference sequence). The CDR3 has 16 residues. The CDR3 here is CASSSWTGTTKETQNF. The CDR3 nucleotides are TGTGCCAGCAGCAGCTGGACCGGGACCACAAAAGAGACCCAGAACTTC.

This clonotype is a singleton in its sample. The junction departs from the called germline gene at one end, perhaps through a read error. The genes are TRBV5-1 and TRBJ1-1; D is unclear. The CDR3 has 15 residues. Germline CDR1 reads SGHRS; CDR2 reads YFSETQ. For the CDR3, the DNA is TGCGCCAGCAGCCCGGACGGGCGTGGATACACTGAAGCTTTCTTC. Translation gives CASSPDGRGYTEAFF. Drawing the rest from reference TRBV5-1 and TRBJ1-1, the complete variable domain is KAGVTQTPRYLIKTRGQQVTLSCSPISGHRSVSWYQQTPGQGLQFLFEYFSETQRNKGNFPGRFSGRQFSNSRSEMNVSTLELGDSALYLCASSPDGRGYTEAFFGQGTRLTVV.

This clonotype was found a few times. This sequence joins TRBV20-1 and TRBJ2-1; TRBD2 aligns across 10 bases. The CDR3 totals 15 residues. The V and J ends lost 2 bases and 2 bases, in that order; junction bases with no gene match: 3. CDR1 is DFQATT, CDR2 SNEGSKA, per germline (reference sequence). The CDR3 loop reads CSARSGTSAYNEQFF. In DNA, the CDR3 is TGCAGTGCTAGATCCGGGACTAGCGCCTACAATGAGCAGTTCTTC.

This clonotype came up a few times. The chain links TRBV3-1 to TRBJ1-1; weak D call: TRBD1 (6 bases). V lost 2 bases, J lost 1 base, and 14 bases lay in between. From germline, CDR1 is LGHDT and CDR2 YNNKEL (reference sequence). CDR3 length: 16 amino acids. CDR3: CASSQWTGGTNTEAFF. As DNA, the CDR3 is TGTGCCAGCAGCCAATGGACCGGGGGCACGAACACTGAAGCTTTCTTT.

This clonotype was seen a few times. The chain couples TRBV7-9 to TRBJ1-2, with D perhaps TRBD1 (6 bases). Germline CDR1 reads SEHNR; CDR2 reads FQNEAQ (reference sequence). This CDR3 has 16 residues. V was shortened by 5 bases and J by 0 bases, with 16 bases between the two germline ends. CDR3 sequence (DNA): TGTGCCAGCAGCCCGAATAAGACAGGCGCTAACTATGGCTACACCTTC. It codes for CASSPNKTGANYGYTF. The full variable domain, completed using reference TRBV7-9 and TRBJ1-2, is DTGVSQNPRHKITKRGQNVTFRCDPISEHNRLYWYRQTLGQGPEFLTYFQNEAQLEKSRLLSDRFSAERPKGSFSTLEIQRTEQGDSAMYLCASSPNKTGANYGYTFGSGTRLTVV.

As for this clonotype: A much larger clonotype is one base distant, so this may be a read error. The rearrangement links TRBV7-9 to TRBJ1-1; the D is unclear. This CDR3 region has 10 residues. V shed 5 bases and J shed 8 bases, with 6 bases lying between them. Germline-derived CDR1 and CDR2 are SEHNR and FQNEAQ (reference sequence). CDR3 sequence: CASSTLEAFF. As DNA, the CDR3 is TGTGCCAGCAGCACCTTAGAAGCTTTCTTT. The whole variable domain, remainder taken from reference TRBV7-9 and TRBJ1-1, is DTGVSQNPRHKITKRGQNVTFRCDPISEHNRLYWYRQTLGQGPEFLTYFQNEAQLEKSRLLSDRFSAERPKGSFSTLEIQRTEQGDSAMYLCASSTLEAFFGQGTRLTVV.

CDR3 sequence reads: CASSPSLEGLKETQYF. The CDR3 nucleotides are TGTGCCAGCAGCCCGAGCCTAGAGGGGTTAAAAGAGACCCAGTACTTC. V gene TRBV5-4 combines with J gene TRBJ2-5; D is tentatively TRBD1 or TRBD2 (5 bases each). The CDR3 sequence is 16 residues long. Germline CDR1 reads SGHNT; CDR2 reads YYREEE (reference sequence). V lost 4 bases and J lost 3, with 19 bases in between.

On this clonotype: This may stem from a read error, because a much larger clone lies one nucleotide away. The J gene is TRBJ2-5, the V gene TRBV10-1; weak D call: TRBD2 (6 bases). CDR1 and CDR2 from the germline V gene are WNHNN and SYGVQD (reference sequence). This CDR3 comprises 16 residues. Trimming stripped 2 bases from V and 7 bases from J, with 20 bases between. Written as DNA, the CDR3 is TGCGCCAGCAGTGAGACCCTCGGCCCGGGGGAAGCGACCCAGTACTTC. It translates to CASSETLGPGEATQYF.

Only a few counts were recorded for this clonotype. A read error is possible here, since a much larger clone lies one base away. Lacking the conserved final phenylalanine or tryptophan, this CDR3 likely reflects a read error. V usage is TRBV28 and J usage is TRBJ1-5; D is undetermined. The V gene lost 3 bases and the J gene lost 4 bases, with 1 base spanning the gap. The CDR3 totals 11 residues. The germline V gene has CDR1 MDHEN and CDR2 SYDVKM. CDR3 loop: CASSFNQPQHI. The DNA for the CDR3 is TGTGCCAGCAGTTTTAATCAGCCCCAGCATATT.

The V and J genes are TRBV4-2 and TRBJ1-1; no reliable D call. CDR1 LGHNA and CDR2 YNFKEQ come from the germline V gene. The CDR3 sequence is 15 residues long. The V end was cut by 1 base, the J end by 3 bases, with 12 bases between. The CDR3 sequence is CASSQAKTGDTEAFF. CDR3 nucleotide sequence: TGTGCCAGCAGCCAAGCCAAGACTGGGGACACTGAAGCTTTCTTT.

In this sample, this clonotype turned up many times. The genes are TRBV29-1 and TRBJ2-7; either TRBD1 or TRBD2 may supply D (5 bases each). Germline CDR1 reads SQVTM; CDR2 reads ANQGSEA. V lost 4 bases and J 6 bases, leaving 16 bases between the germline ends. The CDR3 covers 13 residues. CDR3 coding DNA: TGCAGCGTTGTGGCCCGAGGGGTGCCCGAGCAGTACTTC. It encodes CSVVARGVPEQYF.

This clonotype was recorded many times. V gene TRBV5-1 combines with J gene TRBJ2-5; possibly TRBD1 for D (7 bases). The V gene's germline CDR1 is SGHRS and CDR2 YFSETQ. Trimming stripped 7 bases from V and 2 bases from J, with 15 bases between. The CDR3 covers 14 residues. CDR3 sequence reads: CASHQGGQQETQYF. CDR3 bases: TGCGCCAGCCACCAGGGGGGACAACAAGAGACCCAGTACTTC.

This clonotype was detected once. Mismatch with germline at one junction end may stem from a read error. The chain couples TRBV6-2 or TRBV6-3 to TRBJ2-3; unclear D gene. Germline V gene sequence: CDR1 MNHEY, CDR2 SVGEGT. This CDR3 contains 12 residues. CDR3 region: CAIAPGTVTQYF. The DNA of the CDR3 is TGTGCCATCGCGCCCGGCACAGTTACGCAGTATTTT.

This clonotype has only a few counts. The V call is TRBV21-1, the J call TRBJ2-5; the D call TRBD1 from the table was never checked on the DNA. TRBV21-1 is a listed pseudogene. There are 15 residues in the CDR3. CDR3 region: CAGSRGQTFPETQYF. The CDR3 DNA is TGTGCCGGCAGCCGTGGACAGACGTTTCCAGAGACCCAGTACTTC.